This T cell receptor beta chain comes out of a study of Graves' ophthalmopathy and Graves' hyperthyroidism. Germline CDR1 is ENHRY and CDR2 is SYGVKD. This CDR3 has 11 residues. V was shortened by 3 bases and J by 6 bases, with 6 bases between the two germline ends. The sample holds many counts of this clonotype. Its antigen is not known. Orbital computed tomography, together with clinical symptoms, serum thyroxine, TRAb and thyroid ultrasound, was used for diagnosis. Investigators amplified TCR beta CDR3 regions from RNA transcripts. RT-PCR in the first round used HTBI primers; a second-round multiplex PCR followed. TCRdb independently ran MiXCR on the multiplex PCR reads; one entry per CDR3 protein. The sample holds around 1.1 million distinct CDR3 sequences; 35% to 40% are singletons and the top ten take over 8.5%. Study conclusions and caveats: Blood also contained most of the expanded thyroid clonotypes above 0.001 frequency.

Source material: peripheral blood or thyroid tissue (not recorded which). This receptor was obtained from an adult man with Graves' hyperthyroidism. This chain uses TRBV10-3 with TRBJ2-7; D uncertain. The CDR3 loop is CAISEISEQYF. In DNA form, the CDR3 reads TGTGCCATCAGTGAAATCTCCGAGCAGTACTTC.